This T cell receptor (beta chain) was found in a study of T cell responses to AZD1222 COVID-19 vaccine. Study results and limitations: After two AZD1222 doses, spike-specific TCR breadth and depth rose versus day 0. A reported finding is that nearly half of spike-specific TCRs target unmutated variant regions.

A remark on this clone: The target antigen is unknown.

Using immunoSEQ multiplex PCR, the repertoire was profiled, and TCRdb retains in-frame clones only, with some absent. The sample carries 80,000 to 100,000 clones, around nine tenths recorded once. The germline CDR1 and CDR2 sequences are SGHAT and FQNNGV. CDR3 length equals 15 residues. Trimming stripped 0 bases from V and 0 bases from J, with 9 bases between. The V and J genes are TRBV11-2 and TRBJ2-7; possible D gene TRBD2, 6 bases. The TCR sequence derives from an adult in good health. This material consisted of peripheral blood, taken on day 0 of AZD1222 vaccination. The CDR3 nucleotides are TGTGCCAGCAGCTTAGAAGGGGACTCCTCCTACGAGCAGTACTTC. Translated: CASSLEGDSSYEQYF.